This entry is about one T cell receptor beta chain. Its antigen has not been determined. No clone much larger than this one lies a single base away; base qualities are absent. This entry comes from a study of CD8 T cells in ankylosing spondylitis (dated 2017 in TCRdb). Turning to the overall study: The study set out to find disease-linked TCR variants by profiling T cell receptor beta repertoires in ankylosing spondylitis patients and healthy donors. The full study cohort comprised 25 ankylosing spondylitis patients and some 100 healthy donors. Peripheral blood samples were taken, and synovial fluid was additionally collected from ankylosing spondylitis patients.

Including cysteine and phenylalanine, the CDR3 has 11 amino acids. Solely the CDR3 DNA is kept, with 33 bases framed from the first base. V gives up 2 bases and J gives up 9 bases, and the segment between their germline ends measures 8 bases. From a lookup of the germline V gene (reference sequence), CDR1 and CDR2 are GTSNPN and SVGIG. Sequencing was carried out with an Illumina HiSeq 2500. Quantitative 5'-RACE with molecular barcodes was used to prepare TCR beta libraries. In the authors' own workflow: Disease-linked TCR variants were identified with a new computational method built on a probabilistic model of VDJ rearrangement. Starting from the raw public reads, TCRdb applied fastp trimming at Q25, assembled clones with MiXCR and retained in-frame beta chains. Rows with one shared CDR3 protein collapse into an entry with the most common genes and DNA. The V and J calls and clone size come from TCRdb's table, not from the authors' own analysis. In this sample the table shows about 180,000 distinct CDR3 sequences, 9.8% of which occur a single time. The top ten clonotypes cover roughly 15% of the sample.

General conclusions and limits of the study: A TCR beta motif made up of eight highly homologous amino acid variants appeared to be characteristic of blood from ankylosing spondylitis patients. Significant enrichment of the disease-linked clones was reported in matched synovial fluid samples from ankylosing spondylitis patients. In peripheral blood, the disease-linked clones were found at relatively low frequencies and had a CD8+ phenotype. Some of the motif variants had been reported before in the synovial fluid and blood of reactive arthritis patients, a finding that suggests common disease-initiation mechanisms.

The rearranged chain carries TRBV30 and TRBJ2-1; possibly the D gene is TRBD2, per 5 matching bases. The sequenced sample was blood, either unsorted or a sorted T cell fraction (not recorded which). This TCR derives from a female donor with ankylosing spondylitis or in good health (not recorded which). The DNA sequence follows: TGTGCCTGGAGTTACGCGGGTGAGCAGTTCTTC. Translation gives CAWSYAGEQFF. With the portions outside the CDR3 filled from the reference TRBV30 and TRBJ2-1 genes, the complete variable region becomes SQTIHQWPATLVQPVGSPLSLECTVEGTSNPNLYWYRQAAGRGLQLLFYSVGIGQISSEVPQNLSASRPQDRQFILSSKKLLLSDSGFYLCAWSYAGEQFFGPGTRLTVL.